Listed below are T cell receptor beta chains from one sample, sequenced in a study of blood T cell repertoires in COVID-19. This table comes from immunoSEQ multiplex PCR, and its TCRdb copy is limited to in-frame clones, with some not included. The data show more than 250,000 clones, with approximately 87% seen just once and 3.5% to 5.5% held by the top ten. Source material: peripheral blood. These receptor sequences come from a man between 60 and 75 years old who had recovered from COVID-19. CDR3s include the opening cysteine and the closing phenylalanine or tryptophan. The order of the fields is CDR3 protein, CDR3 DNA, V gene, D gene, J gene, clone size. The D gene is left open where the match is weak. Where a row states a size, it is once, few, many or the class of an expanded clone; other rows omit it.

CDR3 protein: CASSRQSMNTEAFF; CDR3 DNA: TGTGCCAGCAGTCGACAGAGCATGAACACTGAAGCTTTCTTT; V gene: TRBV6-5; D gene: NA; J gene: TRBJ1-1; clone size: few
CDR3 protein: CASSVGIRGGDTEAFF; CDR3 DNA: TGTGCCAGCAGCGTAGGAATCCGTGGGGGGGATACTGAAGCTTTCTTT; V gene: TRBV9; D gene: NA; J gene: TRBJ1-1; clone size: NA
CDR3 protein: CASMPGGPGNTQYF; CDR3 DNA: TGTGCCAGCATGCCGGGAGGGCCGGGAAATACGCAGTATTTT; V gene: TRBV9; D gene: TRBD2; J gene: TRBJ2-3; clone size: NA
CDR3 protein: CATSRTEFGGNEKLFF; CDR3 DNA: TGTGCCACCAGCCGGACAGAGTTTGGTGGTAATGAAAAACTGTTTTTT; V gene: TRBV15; D gene: NA; J gene: TRBJ1-4; clone size: NA
CDR3 protein: CSVKTGIANVLTF; CDR3 DNA: TGCAGCGTAAAGACAGGTATCGCCAACGTCCTGACTTTC; V gene: TRBV29-1; D gene: NA; J gene: TRBJ2-6; clone size: few
CDR3 protein: CASSFLAGGPNGELFF; CDR3 DNA: TGTGCCAGCAGTTTTCTAGCGGGAGGGCCGAACGGGGAGCTGTTTTTT; V gene: TRBV6-6; D gene: TRBD2; J gene: TRBJ2-2; clone size: few
CDR3 protein: CASSLTGVASPLHF; CDR3 DNA: TGTGCCAGCAGCCTCACAGGGGTCGCTTCACCCCTCCACTTT; V gene: TRBV27; D gene: TRBD1; J gene: TRBJ1-6; clone size: few
CDR3 protein: CASTGGSYNEQFF; CDR3 DNA: TGTGCCAGCACGGGGGGATCCTACAATGAGCAGTTCTTC; V gene: TRBV6-6; D gene: TRBD2; J gene: TRBJ2-1; clone size: NA
CDR3 protein: CASSQGGQYSGNTIYF; CDR3 DNA: TGTGCCAGCAGCCAAGGCGGACAGTACTCTGGAAACACCATATATTTT; V gene: TRBV3-1/TRBV3-2; D gene: NA; J gene: TRBJ1-3; clone size: NA
CDR3 protein: CASSLVLAGGLAYEQYF; CDR3 DNA: TGTGCCAGCAGCTTAGTCCTAGCGGGGGGACTTGCCTACGAGCAGTACTTC; V gene: TRBV11-3; D gene: TRBD2; J gene: TRBJ2-7; clone size: NA
CDR3 protein: CASSPGTGWEGEQFF; CDR3 DNA: TGTGCCAGCAGCCCGGGGACAGGGTGGGAGGGTGAGCAGTTCTTC; V gene: TRBV6-5; D gene: TRBD1; J gene: TRBJ2-1; clone size: once
CDR3 protein: CSAKTGTGVHEQYF; CDR3 DNA: TGCAGCGCAAAAACCGGGACAGGGGTTCACGAGCAGTACTTC; V gene: TRBV29-1; D gene: TRBD1; J gene: TRBJ2-7; clone size: NA
CDR3 protein: CASSLDRGLGETQYF; CDR3 DNA: TGTGCCAGCAGCTTGGACAGGGGTTTGGGGGAGACCCAGTACTTC; V gene: TRBV7-8; D gene: TRBD1; J gene: TRBJ2-5; clone size: few
CDR3 protein: CASSNNRGQDGYTF; CDR3 DNA: TGTGCCAGCAGCAATAACAGGGGGCAGGATGGCTACACCTTC; V gene: TRBV7-2; D gene: TRBD1; J gene: TRBJ1-2; clone size: NA
CDR3 protein: CASSRGLASTGELFF; CDR3 DNA: TGTGCCAGCAGCCGGGGACTAGCGAGTACCGGGGAGCTGTTTTTT; V gene: TRBV7-9; D gene: TRBD2; J gene: TRBJ2-2; clone size: NA
CDR3 protein: CASSRTGTGETQYF; CDR3 DNA: TGTGCCAGCAGCAGGACAGGGACTGGGGAGACCCAGTACTTC; V gene: TRBV7-6; D gene: TRBD1; J gene: TRBJ2-5; clone size: once
CDR3 protein: CASSIRTSGGADTQYF; CDR3 DNA: TGCGCCAGCAGCATAAGGACTAGCGGGGGGGCAGATACGCAGTATTTT; V gene: TRBV5-1; D gene: TRBD2; J gene: TRBJ2-3; clone size: once
CDR3 protein: CAFPGTGSEKLFF; CDR3 DNA: TGTGCCTTCCCCGGGACAGGGAGTGAAAAACTGTTTTTT; V gene: TRBV30; D gene: TRBD1; J gene: TRBJ1-4; clone size: NA
CDR3 protein: CASSYSPGNQPQHF; CDR3 DNA: TGTGCCAGCAGTTACTCTCCAGGCAATCAGCCCCAGCATTTT; V gene: TRBV6-6; D gene: NA; J gene: TRBJ1-5; clone size: few
CDR3 protein: CASKPTGATEAFF; CDR3 DNA: TGTGCCAGCAAACCAACAGGGGCCACTGAAGCTTTCTTT; V gene: TRBV28; D gene: TRBD1; J gene: TRBJ1-1; clone size: NA
CDR3 protein: CASSPPPGETSGIYNEQFF; CDR3 DNA: TGTGCCAGCTCACCACCTCCCGGGGAGACTAGCGGGATCTACAATGAGCAGTTCTTC; V gene: TRBV18; D gene: TRBD2; J gene: TRBJ2-1; clone size: NA
CDR3 protein: CATSDGGLAGITDTQYF; CDR3 DNA: TGTGCCACCAGTGATGGGGGACTAGCGGGGATCACAGATACGCAGTATTTT; V gene: TRBV24-1; D gene: TRBD2; J gene: TRBJ2-3; clone size: NA
CDR3 protein: CASSLAGGPVTGELFF; CDR3 DNA: TGTGCCAGCAGTTTAGCGGGGGGGCCCGTTACCGGGGAGCTGTTTTTT; V gene: TRBV28; D gene: TRBD2; J gene: TRBJ2-2; clone size: NA
CDR3 protein: CASSGRTPGLAEQDTQYF; CDR3 DNA: TGCGCCAGCAGCGGAAGGACCCCGGGACTAGCGGAGCAGGATACGCAGTATTTT; V gene: TRBV5-1; D gene: TRBD2; J gene: TRBJ2-3; clone size: NA
CDR3 protein: CASSQARRVAIQYF; CDR3 DNA: TGTGCCAGCAGCCAAGCAAGGAGGGTTGCCATTCAGTACTTC; V gene: TRBV3-1/TRBV3-2; D gene: NA; J gene: TRBJ2-4; clone size: NA
CDR3 protein: CARPPRGNQPQHF; CDR3 DNA: TGTGCAAGGCCTCCTCGGGGCAATCAGCCCCAGCATTTT; V gene: TRBV12-2; D gene: NA; J gene: TRBJ1-5; clone size: NA
CDR3 protein: CASSPPMAGQKGEQYF; CDR3 DNA: TGTGCCAGCTCACCACCGATGGCAGGGCAGAAGGGCGAGCAGTACTTC; V gene: TRBV18; D gene: NA; J gene: TRBJ2-7; clone size: NA
CDR3 protein: CASSQQGGTVNEKLFF; CDR3 DNA: TGTGCCAGCAGCCAACAGGGCGGGACAGTGAATGAAAAACTGTTTTTT; V gene: TRBV3-1/TRBV3-2; D gene: TRBD1; J gene: TRBJ1-4; clone size: NA
CDR3 protein: CASSLSPAGDPYEQYF; CDR3 DNA: TGTGCCAGCAGTTTAAGCCCAGCGGGGGACCCCTACGAGCAGTACTTC; V gene: TRBV28; D gene: TRBD2; J gene: TRBJ2-7; clone size: once
CDR3 protein: CASSEATGVPNQPQHF; CDR3 DNA: TGTGCCAGCAGTGAAGCGACAGGGGTCCCTAATCAGCCCCAGCATTTT; V gene: TRBV6-1; D gene: TRBD1; J gene: TRBJ1-5; clone size: NA
CDR3 protein: CASSTGEFTEAFF; CDR3 DNA: TGTGCCAGCAGTACAGGGGAATTCACTGAAGCTTTCTTT; V gene: TRBV6-1; D gene: TRBD1; J gene: TRBJ1-1; clone size: NA
CDR3 protein: CASSPRTSGRPNTGELFF; CDR3 DNA: TGTGCCAGCAGTCCCCGGACTAGCGGGAGACCGAACACCGGGGAGCTGTTTTTT; V gene: TRBV27; D gene: TRBD2; J gene: TRBJ2-2; clone size: NA
CDR3 protein: CASSLGPDRDQPQHF; CDR3 DNA: TGCGCCAGCAGCTTGGGGCCAGACAGGGATCAGCCCCAGCATTTT; V gene: TRBV5-1; D gene: TRBD1; J gene: TRBJ1-5; clone size: NA
CDR3 protein: CARSLTSTGWGEETQYF; CDR3 DNA: TGTGCCAGAAGCCTAACATCGACAGGGTGGGGAGAAGAGACCCAGTACTTC; V gene: TRBV7-5; D gene: NA; J gene: TRBJ2-5; clone size: once
CDR3 protein: CASSPGAENQPQHF; CDR3 DNA: TGTGCCAGCAGCCCCGGAGCAGAAAATCAGCCCCAGCATTTT; V gene: TRBV7-8; D gene: NA; J gene: TRBJ1-5; clone size: once
CDR3 protein: CATSRGGQMNTEAFF; CDR3 DNA: TGTGCCACCAGCAGAGGAGGGCAGATGAACACTGAAGCTTTCTTT; V gene: TRBV15; D gene: NA; J gene: TRBJ1-1; clone size: NA
CDR3 protein: CASSMSSGYQETQYF; CDR3 DNA: TGCGCCAGCAGCATGTCTAGCGGGTACCAAGAGACCCAGTACTTC; V gene: TRBV5-1; D gene: TRBD2; J gene: TRBJ2-5; clone size: NA
CDR3 protein: CASGLVLGQADNEQFF; CDR3 DNA: TGTGCTAGTGGTTTGGTACTGGGACAGGCGGACAATGAGCAGTTCTTC; V gene: TRBV12-5; D gene: TRBD1; J gene: TRBJ2-1; clone size: NA
CDR3 protein: CATSRDPQGTNEKLFF; CDR3 DNA: TGTGCCACCAGCAGAGATCCTCAGGGGACTAATGAAAAACTGTTTTTT; V gene: TRBV15; D gene: NA; J gene: TRBJ1-4; clone size: NA
CDR3 protein: CASSPWTGRDTEAFF; CDR3 DNA: TGTGCCAGCAGCCCCTGGACAGGGAGGGACACTGAAGCTTTCTTT; V gene: TRBV7-2; D gene: TRBD1; J gene: TRBJ1-1; clone size: NA
CDR3 protein: CASSSGTGRSGGYTF; CDR3 DNA: TGTGCCAGCAGCTCCGGGACAGGTCGATCGGGTGGCTACACCTTC; V gene: TRBV7-8; D gene: TRBD1; J gene: TRBJ1-2; clone size: NA
CDR3 protein: CASSRLDRHEKLFF; CDR3 DNA: TGTGCCAGCAGCCGCTTGGACAGACATGAAAAACTGTTTTTT; V gene: TRBV9; D gene: NA; J gene: TRBJ1-4; clone size: NA
CDR3 protein: CASSKTGPYEQYF; CDR3 DNA: TGTGCCAGCAGTAAAACAGGGCCCTACGAGCAGTACTTC; V gene: TRBV27; D gene: NA; J gene: TRBJ2-7; clone size: NA
CDR3 protein: CASDGEDYEQYF; CDR3 DNA: TGTGCCAGCGACGGAGAGGACTACGAGCAGTACTTC; V gene: TRBV27; D gene: NA; J gene: TRBJ2-7; clone size: NA
CDR3 protein: CASSDGSDTGTGVKAGNQPQHF; CDR3 DNA: TGTGCCAGCAGTGACGGATCAGACACCGGGACAGGGGTAAAGGCGGGCAATCAGCCCCAGCATTTT; V gene: TRBV6-4; D gene: TRBD1; J gene: TRBJ1-5; clone size: NA
CDR3 protein: CASSREISGNTIYF; CDR3 DNA: TGCGCCAGCAGTCGGGAAATCTCTGGAAACACCATATATTTT; V gene: TRBV5-1; D gene: NA; J gene: TRBJ1-3; clone size: NA
CDR3 protein: CASSYDPAGIYYEQYF; CDR3 DNA: TGTGCCAGCAGTTACGATCCAGCGGGGATCTACTACGAGCAGTACTTC; V gene: TRBV6-5; D gene: TRBD2; J gene: TRBJ2-7; clone size: once
CDR3 protein: CASREAGTSGTSYEQYF; CDR3 DNA: TGCGCCAGCAGGGAAGCCGGGACTAGCGGAACGTCCTACGAGCAGTACTTC; V gene: TRBV4-1; D gene: TRBD2; J gene: TRBJ2-7; clone size: NA
CDR3 protein: CASSLQLASGDTQYF; CDR3 DNA: TGCGCCAGCAGCTTGCAACTAGCGAGTGGAGATACGCAGTATTTT; V gene: TRBV5-1; D gene: TRBD2; J gene: TRBJ2-3; clone size: NA
CDR3 protein: CASSLTPGQLNEKLFF; CDR3 DNA: TGTGCCAGCAGCCTTACGCCGGGACAGCTTAATGAAAAACTGTTTTTT; V gene: TRBV7-6; D gene: TRBD1; J gene: TRBJ1-4; clone size: NA